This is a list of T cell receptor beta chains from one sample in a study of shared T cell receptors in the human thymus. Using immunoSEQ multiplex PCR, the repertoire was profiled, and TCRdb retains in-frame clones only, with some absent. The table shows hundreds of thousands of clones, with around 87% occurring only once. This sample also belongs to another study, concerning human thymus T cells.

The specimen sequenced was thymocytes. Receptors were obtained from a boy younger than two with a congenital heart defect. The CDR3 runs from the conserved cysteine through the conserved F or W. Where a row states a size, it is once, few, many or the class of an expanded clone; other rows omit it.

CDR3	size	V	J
CASSGLLMNTEAFF	-	TRBV2	TRBJ1-1
CASSPLSRDSYFF	once	TRBV4-1	TRBJ2-1
CASSDLDRGGYEQYF	-	TRBV2	TRBJ2-7
CATLRPDSPGKLFF	few	TRBV19	TRBJ1-4
CASSPTGLYEQYF	once	TRBV5-1	TRBJ2-7
CASSQVVPSGQPPFGYTF	once	TRBV4-1	TRBJ1-2
CASIPDGRSYEQYF	-	TRBV2	TRBJ2-7
CASSRGSGDRGETGNTIYF	once	TRBV7-9	TRBJ1-3
CAIRGQGNEQFF	-	TRBV10-3	TRBJ2-1
CASSQDLLFGERYYGYTF	-	TRBV4-3	TRBJ1-2
CSVEDPGATNEKLFF	-	TRBV29-1	TRBJ1-4
CASSSRVTNEKLFF	-	TRBV7-9	TRBJ1-4
CASSLRDTVSPLHF	few	TRBV28	TRBJ1-6
CASSDGQGGDGYTF	-	TRBV6-4	TRBJ1-2
CASRHRETRTDTQYF	-	TRBV6-5	TRBJ2-3
CASSFGGNTGELFF	-	TRBV5-4	TRBJ2-2
CASSRQQGPFRLFF	-	TRBV6-1	TRBJ1-4
CASSGTINEKLFF	-	TRBV6-5	TRBJ1-4
CASSLPRTGVDTGELFF	-	TRBV19	TRBJ2-2
CASSSTGFGTQYF	-	TRBV5-6	TRBJ2-5
CASSLPGLAVRELFF	-	TRBV14	TRBJ2-2
CARRLAGGHVNNEQFF	-	TRBV10-1	TRBJ2-1
CASSSSSGGVNEQFF	-	TRBV13	TRBJ2-1
CASSEGDRDFYEQYF	-	TRBV2	TRBJ2-7
CAISESDRRSTDTQYF	once	TRBV10-3	TRBJ2-3
CASSARATYNEQFF	-	TRBV28	TRBJ2-1
CASSVDLASGRARLSTDTQYF	-	TRBV9	TRBJ2-3
CASSEASVPDFYEQYF	few	TRBV6-1	TRBJ2-7
CASSPGELSGGAPNEQFF	-	TRBV5-5	TRBJ2-1
CASGLPLGLAESSGANVLTF	-	TRBV12-5	TRBJ2-6
CAWQGRTSGLQNEQFF	-	TRBV30	TRBJ2-1
CASSRRLDYEQYF	-	TRBV18	TRBJ2-7
CASSQVPVIRTDTQYF	-	TRBV4-3	TRBJ2-3
CASSPFSLNTEAFF	-	TRBV28	TRBJ1-1
CASSIIQGWGNQPQHF	once	TRBV28	TRBJ1-5
CASGFPRLPASGNTIYF	-	TRBV12-5	TRBJ1-3
CASKVARHNEQFF	few	TRBV19	TRBJ2-1
CASSCFRGGTGNTIYF	-	TRBV28	TRBJ1-3
CAWRGPHSAGEQYF	few	TRBV30	TRBJ2-7
CASRQYRETQQYF	-	TRBV5-4	TRBJ2-7
CATSRTSGVYQEPQYF	-	TRBV15	TRBJ2-5
CASSQDVAGQETQYF	once	TRBV4-3	TRBJ2-5
CASSLPRTGGSYEQYF	-	TRBV7-2	TRBJ2-7
CASRGLAGYEQYF	-	TRBV2	TRBJ2-7
CASSVSSGHDTQYF	-	TRBV9	TRBJ2-3
CASRYREGYQPQHF	-	TRBV28	TRBJ1-5
CASSQDHGQGANYGYTF	-	TRBV4-3	TRBJ1-2
CASSSGGNNEQFF	-	TRBV6-5	TRBJ2-1
CASRLQGKYNEQFF	once	TRBV5-6	TRBJ2-1
CASSATGDYGYTF	-	TRBV11-2	TRBJ1-2
CASSLAFQARYGYTF	-	TRBV7-2	TRBJ1-2